This T cell receptor beta chain was profiled in a study of blood T cell repertoires in COVID-19. Study overall: PBMCs, B-cell-depleted T cells, or T cells were the source of the cDNA or gDNA that made up the material.

This table comes from immunoSEQ multiplex PCR, and its TCRdb copy is limited to in-frame clones, with some not included. There are over 30,000 clones in the sample; 90% occur only once, and 9.5% to 13% lies in the top ten. The CDR3 spans 16 residues. V lost 6 bases and J lost 4; bases outside the gene matches: 10. The germline gives CDR1 ENHRY, CDR2 SYGVKD. The rearrangement links TRBV10-3 to TRBJ2-3, with 10 bases identical to TRBD2. What was sequenced was peripheral blood. The TCR sequence derives from a man in his 70s with acute or convalescent COVID-19. CDR3 in amino acids: CAIRARTSGVADTQYF. The CDR3 DNA sequence: TGTGCCATCAGGGCAAGGACTAGCGGCGTGGCAGATACGCAGTATTTT.